A single sample is the source of the 27 T cell receptor beta chains below, sequenced in a study of blood T cell repertoires in COVID-19. Some clones are missing from TCRdb's copy, which holds only in-frame ones; the method was immunoSEQ multiplex PCR. In the table there are about 190,000 clones, 89% of which are singletons. The specimen sequenced was peripheral blood. The receptors come from a man in his forties with acute or convalescent COVID-19.

CDR3 sequence reads: CASSLGVLETQYF. CDR3 in DNA: TGTGCCAGCAGCTTAGGAGTCCTGGAGACCCAGTACTTC. The genes are TRBV7-9 and TRBJ2-5, with D unclear. The CDR3 consists of 13 residues. With 1 base removed from V and 5 bases from J, the gap between germline ends came to 8 bases. The germline V gene has CDR1 SEHNR and CDR2 FQNEAQ (reference sequence).

This clone has more than one count but fewer than ten. The chain combines TRBV30 with TRBJ1-3, with D uncertain. V lost 0 bases and J 4 bases, leaving 4 bases between the germline ends. The CDR3 spans 12 residues. CDR1 is GTSNPN, CDR2 SVGIG, per germline (reference sequence). The CDR3, as DNA: TGTGCCTGGAGTGTACAGGGAAACACCATATATTTT. Its translation is CAWSVQGNTIYF.

V gene TRBV19 combines with J gene TRBJ1-3, with D uncertain. Germline V gene sequence: CDR1 LNHDA, CDR2 SQIVND (reference sequence). V gave up 6 bases and J gave up 0 bases, with 18 bases separating them. This CDR3 contains 17 residues. CDR3 in DNA: TGTGCCAGTAGGTCGCGGGATCTATCAGGCTCTGGAAACACCATATATTTT. Residues: CASRSRDLSGSGNTIYF.

The chain has TRBV6-1 and TRBJ2-3, with TRBD2 identical over 8 bases. V gave up 7 bases and J gave up 3 bases; unmatched junction bases: 6. The CDR3 runs 14 residues. Looked up from germline, CDR1 is MNHNS and CDR2 is SASEGT. The DNA of the CDR3 is TGTGCCAGCACCCCGGGGGGGCCAACAGATACGCAGTATTTT. This codes for CASTPGGPTDTQYF.

V and J are TRBV20-1 and TRBJ2-3, with 8 bases matching TRBD2. Germline-derived CDR1 and CDR2 are DFQATT and SNEGSKA (reference sequence). The CDR3 is made up of 14 amino acids. The trim removed 3 bases at V and 4 bases at J, leaving 6 bases unmatched. CDR3 nucleotides: TGCAGTGCTAGTAGAGGACTAGCTTCAGATACGCAGTATTTT. It is translated as CSASRGLASDTQYF.

The chain couples TRBV30 to TRBJ2-1; D perhaps matches TRBD1 (5 bases). V shed 0 bases and J shed 3 bases, with 9 bases lying between them. This CDR3 comprises 14 residues. Germline CDR1 reads GTSNPN; CDR2 reads SVGIG (reference sequence). CDR3 protein: CAWSVGQSYNEQFF. The DNA of the CDR3 is TGTGCCTGGAGTGTAGGACAAAGCTACAATGAGCAGTTCTTC.

This clone was picked up one time. CDR3 loop: CSSLGYTF. In DNA form, the CDR3 reads TGCAGCTCCCTCGGCTACACCTTC. V is TRBV29-1 and J is TRBJ1-2, with D unclear. The CDR3 runs to 8 residues. Germline CDR1 is SQVTM and CDR2 is ANQGSEA. The V end was cut by 8 bases, the J end by 8 bases, with 6 bases between.

The V and J genes are TRBV6-5 and TRBJ2-7, with 9 bases aligning to TRBD1. Germline loops: CDR1 MNHEY, CDR2 SVGAGI. This CDR3 is built from 16 residues. V dropped 3 bases and J dropped 0; count of bases not matched to a gene: 6. The CDR3, as DNA: TGTGCCAGCAGTTATGATGGGACAGGGTCCTCCTACGAGCAGTACTTC. Its translation: CASSYDGTGSSYEQYF.

The genes are TRBV7-2 and TRBJ2-5, with TRBD1 matching over 7 bases. CDR3 length: 14 residues. The junction had 4 bases not matched to a gene; V was cut back by 5 bases and J by 1 base. Germline CDR1 SGHTA, CDR2 FQGNSA. The CDR3 DNA reads TGTGCCAGCAGCCCAGACAGGGTCCAAGAGACCCAGTACTTC. It translates to CASSPDRVQETQYF.

V is TRBV23-1 and J is TRBJ2-7; D is perhaps TRBD1 (5 bases). TRBV23-1 qualifies as an ORF whose function is uncertain. This CDR3 is built from 15 residues. Trimming shortened V by 0 bases and J by 3 bases, and 12 bases separated the two germline ends. CDR3 DNA: TGCGCCAGCAGTCAATCCATGGGGCGGCTCTACGAGCAGTACTTC. This gives the protein CASSQSMGRLYEQYF.

This rearrangement joins TRBV5-4 to TRBJ1-1, with 8 nucleotides matching TRBD1. Germline CDR1 reads SGHNT; CDR2 reads YYREEE (reference sequence). The trim removed 3 bases at V and 3 bases at J, leaving 4 bases unmatched. This CDR3 is built from 14 residues. In nucleotides, the CDR3 is TGTGCCAGCAGCTCTAACAGGGGGGACACTGAAGCTTTCTTT. Translating it yields CASSSNRGDTEAFF. The full variable domain, completed using reference TRBV5-4 and TRBJ1-1, is ETGVTQSPTHLIKTRGQQVTLRCSSQSGHNTVSWYQQALGQGPQFIFQYYREEENGRGNFPPRFSGLQFPNYSSELNVNALELDDSALYLCASSSNRGDTEAFFGQGTRLTVV.

The count of this clone is one. This chain connects TRBV6-5 to TRBJ1-5; 8 nucleotides align to TRBD1. J was trimmed by 4 bases and V by 6 bases; bases with no gene match: 8. The CDR3 spans 15 residues. The germline V gene encodes CDR1 MNHEY and CDR2 SVGAGI. In DNA form, the CDR3 reads TGTGCCAGCAGCCTTGGACAGGGATCAAATCAGCCCCAGCATTTT. Translation: CASSLGQGSNQPQHF.

The genes are TRBV9 and TRBJ2-4; 7 bases align to TRBD1. Per the germline V gene, CDR1 is SGDLS and CDR2 is YYNGEE. V dropped 2 bases and J dropped 5; count of bases not matched to a gene: 4. The CDR3 runs to 14 residues. CDR3 loop: CASSVGTVENIQYF. The CDR3, as DNA: TGTGCCAGCAGCGTTGGGACAGTCGAAAACATTCAGTACTTC.

The chain uses TRBV27 and TRBJ2-2, with D unresolved. Germline assignment: CDR1 MNHEY and CDR2 SMNVEV (reference sequence). V dropped 8 bases and J dropped 0 bases, with 7 bases sitting between them. This CDR3 contains 13 residues. CDR3 sequence: CASVPTNTGELFF. The CDR3 DNA is TGTGCCAGCGTCCCCACGAACACCGGGGAGCTGTTTTTT.

The V gene is TRBV6-6, the J gene TRBJ2-7; 7 bases match TRBD1. The V segment lost 11 bases and the J segment 2 bases; nucleotides outside the gene matches: 6. Germline lookup yields CDR1 MNHNY and CDR2 SVGAGI (reference sequence). The CDR3 consists of 12 residues. The CDR3 coding sequence is TGTGCCGCCGGGACAGCTACCTACGAGCAGTACTTC. This codes for CAAGTATYEQYF.

The chain has TRBV27 and TRBJ2-2, with 7 nucleotides matching TRBD1. The CDR3 contains 15 residues. Germline trimming cut 7 bases from V and 8 bases from J; bases unmatched to any gene: 13. The germline V gene has CDR1 MNHEY and CDR2 SMNVEV (reference sequence). CDR3 protein: CASTPYDYRGGELFF. CDR3 nucleotide sequence: TGTGCCAGCACCCCCTACGACTACAGGGGAGGGGAGCTGTTTTTT.

The chain links TRBV4-2 to TRBJ2-3; the D is unclear. With 4 bases removed from V and 2 bases from J, the gap between germline ends came to 16 bases. This CDR3 is built from 16 residues. CDR1 and CDR2 (germline): LGHNA, YNFKEQ. The CDR3 sequence is CASSPYMTKHTDTQYF. The CDR3 DNA follows: TGTGCCAGCAGCCCCTATATGACAAAACACACAGATACGCAGTATTTT.

This chain links TRBV2 with TRBJ1-3, with D unclear. This CDR3 spans 17 amino acids. CDR1 is SNHLY and CDR2 is FYNNEI in the germline V gene. The ends were cut back, 6 bases at V and 0 bases at J, with 18 bases in the middle. Written as DNA, the CDR3 is TGTGCCAGCAGCCTAGGAGGCGGACGGTCCTCTGGAAACACCATATATTTT. As protein: CASSLGGGRSSGNTIYF.

This clone has just one count. J is TRBJ2-3 and V is TRBV6-6; D uncertain. Trimming took 0 bases from V and 6 from J, leaving 4 bases between them. Germline loops: CDR1 MNHNY, CDR2 SVGAGI (reference sequence). The CDR3 has 12 residues. As DNA, the CDR3 is TGTGCCAGCAGTTACTCCCTCGATACGCAGTATTTT. Its translation is CASSYSLDTQYF.

This clone was detected only once. The chain joins TRBV2 to TRBJ2-7; 11 bases line up with TRBD2. This CDR3 region has 12 residues. Germline lookup yields CDR1 SNHLY and CDR2 FYNNEI. J lost 5 bases, V lost 6 bases, and 0 bases had no gene match. CDR3 sequence: CASRGLADEQYF. CDR3 nucleotide sequence: TGTGCCAGCAGGGGACTAGCGGACGAGCAGTACTTC.

This chain connects TRBV11-3 to TRBJ2-7, with D tentatively TRBD1 (5 bases). The CDR3 covers 15 residues. Per the germline V gene, CDR1 is SGHNT and CDR2 is YENEEA. V dropped 1 base and J dropped 3 bases, with 13 bases sitting between them. The CDR3 loop reads CASSLGTQGVYEQYF. The DNA for the CDR3 is TGTGCCAGCAGCTTAGGGACCCAGGGCGTCTACGAGCAGTACTTC.

V usage is TRBV9 and J usage is TRBJ2-1; 7 nucleotides agree with TRBD2. Germline CDR1 reads SGDLS; CDR2 reads YYNGEE. V gave up 3 bases and J gave up 0 bases; unmatched junction bases: 0. CDR3 length equals 14 residues. The CDR3 DNA is TGTGCCAGCAGCGCGGGGGGCTCCTACAATGAGCAGTTCTTC. Amino acid sequence: CASSAGGSYNEQFF. Variable domain in full (rest from reference TRBV9 and TRBJ2-1): DSGVTQTPKHLITATGQRVTLRCSPRSGDLSVYWYQQSLDQGLQFLIQYYNGEERAKGNILERFSAQQFPDLHSELNLSSLELGDSALYFCASSAGGSYNEQFFGPGTRLTVL.

This clone was detected only a few times. The chain joins TRBV2 to TRBJ1-6; 7 bases map to TRBD1. With 3 bases clipped from V and 7 bases from J, the junction kept 0 bases outside the gene matches. CDR3 length: 13 residues. CDR1 is SNHLY and CDR2 is FYNNEI in the germline V gene. CDR3 DNA sequence: TGTGCCAGCAGTGACAGGGGGAATTCACCCCTCCACTTT. This translates into CASSDRGNSPLHF.

J is TRBJ1-5 and V is TRBV19; D may be TRBD1 (6 bases). The CDR3 sequence is 16 residues long. V dropped 6 bases and J dropped 4 bases, with 19 bases sitting between them. Germline loops: CDR1 LNHDA, CDR2 SQIVND (reference sequence). CDR3 sequence: CASSIQGSGVNQPQHF. CDR3 coding DNA: TGTGCCAGTAGCATACAGGGATCCGGTGTTAATCAGCCCCAGCATTTT.

This chain joins TRBV29-1 and TRBJ2-3; D is unclear. The V and J ends lost 6 bases and 4 bases respectively, with 11 bases between them. CDR1 and CDR2 from the germline V gene are SQVTM and ANQGSEA. The CDR3 extends over 12 amino acids. Here the CDR3 reads CSVWAYPDTQYF. CDR3 DNA sequence: TGCAGCGTGTGGGCCTATCCAGATACGCAGTATTTT.

J is TRBJ1-2 and V is TRBV9; TRBD1 might be the D (5 bases). Germline CDR1 is SGDLS and CDR2 is YYNGEE. The CDR3 runs 14 residues. Trimming cost V 4 bases and J 4 bases, with 14 bases left between them. CDR3 sequence (DNA): TGTGCCAGCAGCCCTATCCAGGGTGGCTATGGCTACACCTTC. This gives the protein CASSPIQGGYGYTF.

The rearrangement uses TRBV30 and TRBJ2-3, with 7 bases aligning to TRBD2. J was trimmed by 1 base and V by 5 bases; bases with no gene match: 12. CDR1 GTSNPN and CDR2 SVGIG come from the germline V gene (reference sequence). The CDR3 totals 16 residues. Here the CDR3 DNA reads TGTGCCTGGGAAAGGTGGGGCGGGGGAGGCACAGATACGCAGTATTTT. Translated: CAWERWGGGGTDTQYF.